Shown below are 24 T cell receptor beta chains from a single sample sequenced in a study of T cells in Graves' hyperthyroidism and ophthalmopathy. Amplification targeted TCR beta CDR3 regions from RNA transcripts. The study used the HTBI primer set for a first-round RT-PCR of the TCR CDR3. TCRdb passed the multiplex PCR reads through MiXCR, listing each CDR3 protein once. The table has roughly 720,000 distinct CDR3 sequences, around 15% seen once. Sequences were obtained from blood. The receptors come from a middle-aged man with Graves' hyperthyroidism.

This clonotype was found many times. V and J are TRBV27 and TRBJ2-3, with 9 bases aligning to TRBD2. Germline V gene sequence: CDR1 MNHEY, CDR2 SMNVEV (reference sequence). The CDR3 contains 16 residues. Germline trimming cut 3 bases from V and 4 bases from J; bases unmatched to any gene: 8. The chain's CDR3 is CASSLVGGRAADTQYF. CDR3 nucleotides: TGTGCCAGCAGTTTGGTTGGCGGGAGGGCCGCAGATACGCAGTATTTT.

At least ten counts were recorded for this clonotype. The rearrangement joins TRBV6-1 to TRBJ1-1; 8 bases map to TRBD1. The ends lost 2 bases at V and 3 bases at J; junction bases unmatched: 5. This CDR3 region has 15 residues. Germline assignment: CDR1 MNHNS and CDR2 SASEGT. The CDR3 region is CASSEWGQAYTEAFF. CDR3 DNA: TGTGCCAGCAGTGAATGGGGACAGGCCTACACTGAAGCTTTCTTT.

This clonotype was picked up many times. The chain carries TRBV28 and TRBJ1-1, with TRBD1 identical over 9 bases. This CDR3 is built from 15 residues. Losses at the gene ends were 5 bases for V and 1 base for J; bases not matched to a gene: 5. Per germline, CDR1 MDHEN and CDR2 SYDVKM. CDR3 amino acids: CASSAPGQGNTEAFF. CDR3 DNA: TGTGCCAGCAGTGCGCCGGGACAGGGGAACACTGAAGCTTTCTTT.

This clonotype has a single count. A read error is possible here, since a much larger clone lies one base away. The J gene is TRBJ1-1, the V gene TRBV15; D not certain. CDR3 length: 14 residues. From germline, CDR1 is LNHNV and CDR2 YYDKDF (reference sequence). V was cut by 4 bases and J by 3 bases, with 12 bases left in between. The CDR3 DNA follows: TGTGCCACCAGCATCTACAGCCTGCACACTGAAGCTTTCTTT. Its translation: CATSIYSLHTEAFF.

Ten or more counts support this clonotype. The chain recombines TRBV7-4 with TRBJ1-4; D call uncertain. The germline V gene encodes CDR1 SGHVT and CDR2 SQSDAQ. This CDR3 has 15 amino acids. V was pared by 6 bases and J by 8 bases, with 19 bases between. The CDR3 loop is CASRYPRSRREKLFF. The CDR3 DNA follows: TGTGCCAGCAGGTACCCACGGTCTCGAAGGGAAAAACTGTTTTTT.

This clonotype was observed at least ten times. The rearrangement joins TRBV28 to TRBJ2-2; the match to TRBD2 covers 9 bases. The CDR3 runs to 16 residues. Germline lookup yields CDR1 MDHEN and CDR2 SYDVKM. With 10 bases clipped from V and 4 bases from J, the junction kept 13 bases outside the gene matches. CDR3 loop: CATRSGRGLFTGELFF. DNA of the CDR3: TGTGCCACCCGTAGCGGGAGAGGTCTGTTCACCGGGGAGCTGTTTTTT.

Only a few counts were recorded for this clonotype. This chain uses TRBV7-2 with TRBJ1-2; D possibly corresponds to TRBD1 (6 bases). The CDR3 sequence is 16 residues long. V dropped 4 bases and J dropped 0 bases, with 15 bases sitting between them. The germline V gene has CDR1 SGHTA and CDR2 FQGNSA. CDR3 DNA: TGTGCCAGCAGCTGGTCCGGGACACCTACTAACTATGGCTACACCTTC. Residues: CASSWSGTPTNYGYTF.

This chain joins TRBV29-1 and TRBJ1-2; D unclear. There are 12 residues in the CDR3. Between the trimmed V and J ends, which lost 3 bases and 8 bases, there was a span of 13 bases. Germline-derived CDR1 and CDR2 are SQVTM and ANQGSEA. The CDR3 DNA sequence: TGCAGCGTTGAGAGCGGCTCGTACGGCTACACCTTC. This gives the protein CSVESGSYGYTF.

This clonotype has a single count. The chain is built from TRBV19 and TRBJ2-3; 8 nucleotides align to TRBD1. The CDR3 has 15 residues. V lost 9 bases to trimming and J lost 6 bases; unmatched junction nucleotides: 14. CDR1 and CDR2 (germline): LNHDA, SQIVND (reference sequence). CDR3 residues: CASRQAGGERDTQYF. CDR3 DNA sequence: TGTGCCAGCAGGCAGGCAGGGGGCGAAAGGGATACGCAGTATTTT. The whole variable domain, filled in from reference TRBV19 and TRBJ2-3, reads DGGITQSPKYLFRKEGQNVTLSCEQNLNHDAMYWYRQDPGQGLRLIYYSQIVNDFQKGDIAEGYSVSREKKESFPLTVTSAQKNPTAFYLCASRQAGGERDTQYFGPGTRLTVL.

In this sample, this clonotype turned up many times. The V and J genes are TRBV11-2 and TRBJ1-2; D uncertain. This CDR3 contains 12 residues. Per the germline V gene, CDR1 is SGHAT and CDR2 is FQNNGV. V lost 5 bases and J lost 4, with 8 bases in between. This chain's CDR3 is CASSGESYGYTF. DNA for the CDR3: TGTGCCAGCAGCGGAGAATCCTATGGCTACACCTTC.

The chain carries TRBV6-2 or TRBV6-3 and TRBJ2-1; TRBD1 or TRBD2 may be the D gene (5 bases each). The CDR3 spans 15 residues. The germline V gene has CDR1 MNHEY and CDR2 SVGEGT. V dropped 11 bases and J dropped 3 bases, with 20 bases sitting between them. This CDR3 is CASTSRDGLYNEQFF. The CDR3 DNA reads TGTGCCTCCACCAGCCGGGACGGACTCTACAATGAGCAGTTCTTC.

In its sample, this clonotype was seen many times. CDR3 bases: TGTGCTAGTGGTTTGGTATCGACTAGCGGGAGTAAGGGGACCGGGGAGCTGTTTTTT. Translating it yields CASGLVSTSGSKGTGELFF. The chain carries TRBV12-5 and TRBJ2-2, with 12 bases that match TRBD2. V lost 0 bases, J lost 5 bases, and 10 bases stayed unmatched. Germline CDR1 LGHNT, CDR2 FRNRAP. The CDR3 has 19 amino acids.

This clonotype was recorded at least ten times. The gene calls are TRBV28 and TRBJ2-2; 8 nucleotides match TRBD2. The CDR3 contains 19 residues. Unmatched junction bases numbered 12, after V lost 3 bases and J lost 0 bases. The germline CDR1 and CDR2 sequences are MDHEN and SYDVKM. The CDR3 bases are TGTGCCAGCAGTTTCGTTGCAGCGGGAGCAGGCTCGAACACCGGGGAGCTGTTTTTT. It specifies CASSFVAAGAGSNTGELFF.

V gene TRBV7-2 combines with J gene TRBJ2-4, with 8 positions matching TRBD2. Germline V gene sequence: CDR1 SGHTA, CDR2 FQGNSA. V lost 1 base and J lost 1; bases outside the gene matches: 12. The CDR3 loop spans 19 amino acids. DNA of the CDR3: TGTGCCAGCAGCTTAGGATCCCCAAGGGGCGGGGGGGCCAAAAACATTCAGTACTTC. It yields the protein CASSLGSPRGGGAKNIQYF. The full variable domain, its missing parts supplied by reference TRBV7-2 and TRBJ2-4, is GAGVSQSPSNKVTEKGKDVELRCDPISGHTALYWYRQSLGQGLEFLIYFQGNSAPDKSGLPSDRFSAERTGGSVSTLTIQRTQQEDSAVYLCASSLGSPRGGGAKNIQYFGAGTRLSVL.

This clonotype was counted a few times. The gene calls are TRBV28 and TRBJ2-7; 11 nucleotides agree with TRBD2. The CDR3 covers 18 residues. Germline V lookup: CDR1 MDHEN, CDR2 SYDVKM. Unmatched junction bases numbered 12, after V lost 3 bases and J lost 2 bases. The CDR3 sequence is CASSFSEQIAGGTYEQYF. Here the CDR3 DNA reads TGTGCCAGCAGTTTCTCAGAACAAATAGCGGGAGGGACCTACGAGCAGTACTTC.

This clonotype was found many times. The chain is built from TRBV27 and TRBJ2-7; 9 positions match TRBD1. Trimming took 5 bases from V and 5 from J; bases not matched to a gene: 4. CDR3 length equals 13 residues. Germline values: CDR1 MNHEY, CDR2 SMNVEV (reference sequence). CDR3 nucleotides: TGTGCCAGCAGTCTACAGGGGGCCCACGAGCAGTACTTC. The encoded protein is CASSLQGAHEQYF.

This clonotype occurred a few times. The genes are TRBV10-3 and TRBJ1-5; the D is unclear. V lost 11 bases, J lost 4 bases, and 15 bases lay in between. Germline assignment: CDR1 ENHRY and CDR2 SYGVKD. This CDR3 is built from 13 residues. The CDR3 sequence: CAASSDLNQPQHF. DNA of the CDR3: TGTGCCGCTTCGAGTGACCTTAATCAGCCCCAGCATTTT.

This chain connects TRBV25-1 to TRBJ2-2, with D perhaps TRBD1 (6 bases). The ends were cut back, 8 bases at V and 4 bases at J, with 17 bases in the middle. Germline V gene data show CDR1 as MGHDK and CDR2 as SYGVNS. CDR3 size: 15 residues. CDR3 nucleotides: TGTGCCAGCTCCCATCACGGACAGAGCACCGGGGAGCTGTTTTTT. It encodes CASSHHGQSTGELFF.

This clonotype came up many times. The gene calls are TRBV10-3 and TRBJ2-5; 10 nucleotides match TRBD2. CDR3 size: 15 residues. Germline V gene lookup returns CDR1 ENHRY and CDR2 SYGVKD. Losses at the gene ends were 4 bases for V and 5 bases for J; bases not matched to a gene: 7. The CDR3 is CAISAIGTSVETQYF. Written as DNA, the CDR3 is TGTGCCATCAGTGCGATCGGGACTAGCGTTGAGACCCAGTACTTC.

In this sample, this clonotype turned up many times. The V and J genes are TRBV12-3 or TRBV12-4 and TRBJ2-2, with 10 bases aligning to TRBD2. This CDR3 spans 16 amino acids. V shed 1 base and J 2 bases; nucleotides not matched to a gene: 1. CDR3 region: CASSLVAGGNTGELFF. In DNA, the CDR3 is TGTGCCAGCAGTTTAGTAGCGGGAGGTAACACCGGGGAGCTGTTTTTT.

V gene TRBV2 combines with J gene TRBJ2-2, with D unclear. Germline-derived CDR1 and CDR2 are SNHLY and FYNNEI. The length of the CDR3 is 11 residues. V shed 7 bases and J shed 7 bases, with 7 bases lying between them. The CDR3: CASTEYGELFF. The CDR3 nucleotides are TGTGCCAGCACCGAGTACGGGGAGCTGTTTTTT.

This chain connects TRBV28 to TRBJ2-1; 8 bases align to TRBD1. The germline CDR1 and CDR2 sequences are MDHEN and SYDVKM. The CDR3 spans 14 residues. The ends lost 2 bases at V and 6 bases at J; junction bases unmatched: 3. The CDR3 sequence is CASSLRTGGNEQFF. CDR3 nucleotide sequence: TGTGCCAGCAGTTTAAGAACAGGGGGCAATGAGCAGTTCTTC.

This clonotype was found a few times. The chain uses TRBV7-2 and TRBJ1-1; D call uncertain. Germline V gene lookup returns CDR1 SGHTA and CDR2 FQGNSA. The ends were cut back, 5 bases at V and 7 bases at J, with 17 bases in the middle. This CDR3 has 14 amino acids. The CDR3 DNA sequence: TGTGCCAGCAGCCAACTCGGGCCCCTCCGTGAAGCTTTCTTT. It yields the protein CASSQLGPLREAFF. Full variable domain (outside the CDR3, taken from reference TRBV7-2 and TRBJ1-1): GAGVSQSPSNKVTEKGKDVELRCDPISGHTALYWYRQSLGQGLEFLIYFQGNSAPDKSGLPSDRFSAERTGGSVSTLTIQRTQQEDSAVYLCASSQLGPLREAFFGQGTRLTVV.

This clonotype was found many times. The V call is TRBV27, the J call TRBJ2-3, with D unclear. The CDR3 length is 13 residues. The V end lost 3 bases, the J end lost 6 bases, and 10 bases lay between the germline ends. CDR1 and CDR2 (germline): MNHEY, SMNVEV (reference sequence). The CDR3 loop is CASSLHSSDTQYF. In DNA, the CDR3 is TGTGCCAGCAGTTTGCACAGTTCGGATACGCAGTATTTT.